These T cell receptor beta chains were read from a single sample in a study of preoperative IRX-2 immunotherapy in early breast cancer. This table comes from immunoSEQ multiplex PCR, and its TCRdb copy is limited to in-frame clones, with some not included. The repertoire includes approximately 100,000 clones, approximately 90% of them detected once, and under 2.5% sits in the top ten. Sequencing used tumor tissue, obtained after IRX-2 immunotherapy. These TCRs come from a human donor with breast cancer. CDR3s include the opening cysteine and the closing phenylalanine or tryptophan. D genes are given only for firm matches. The listing skips clone size in some rows; elsewhere it reads once, few, many or a size class.

v_call	d_call	clone_size	j_call	cdr3_aa	cdr3_nt
TRBV18	.	.	TRBJ2-3	CASSPRLLEVDTQYF	TGTGCCAGCTCACCACGGTTGCTAGAGGTGGATACGCAGTATTTT
TRBV5-1	TRBD1	.	TRBJ1-4	CASSTGQGLNEKLFF	TGCGCCAGCAGCACCGGACAGGGCCTAAATGAAAAACTGTTTTTT
TRBV6-8	.	.	TRBJ1-3	CASSWGSPSGNTIYF	TGTGCCAGCAGCTGGGGGAGCCCCTCTGGAAACACCATATATTTT
TRBV2	TRBD1	.	TRBJ2-3	CASSQGTGATDTQYF	TGTGCCAGCAGCCAAGGGACAGGGGCCACAGATACGCAGTATTTT
TRBV19	.	.	TRBJ1-5	CASSISGPVQPQHF	TGTGCCAGTAGTATATCAGGCCCAGTCCAGCCCCAGCATTTT
TRBV12-5	.	.	TRBJ2-6	CASGPPPSGANVLTF	TGTGCTAGTGGCCCACCACCCTCTGGGGCCAACGTCCTGACTTTC
TRBV16	.	.	TRBJ1-3	CASSQSRTYGDTIYF	TGTGCCAGCAGCCAATCCAGGACGTACGGGGACACCATATATTTT
TRBV6-8	TRBD1	.	TRBJ1-1	CATSGGLGNTEAFF	TGTGCCACCTCAGGGGGTCTGGGGAACACTGAAGCTTTCTTT
TRBV23-1	.	.	TRBJ1-1	CASSSHNQSPSEAFF	TGCGCCAGCAGCTCACATAACCAGAGTCCCTCTGAAGCTTTCTTT
TRBV5-1	.	.	TRBJ1-1	CASSLALLPGDTNTEAFF	TGCGCCAGCAGCTTGGCACTGTTACCGGGGGACACGAACACTGAAGCTTTCTTT
TRBV5-1	TRBD1	.	TRBJ2-3	CASSLKAISRPTGSSTDTQYF	TGCGCCAGCAGCCTAAAAGCCATTTCCCGGCCGACAGGGTCTAGCACAGATACGCAGTATTTT
TRBV22-1	.	.	TRBJ1-6	CATSPGPSNSPLHF	TGTGCCACCAGCCCGGGACCGAGTAATTCACCCCTCCACTTT
TRBV23-1	TRBD1	.	TRBJ2-7	CAITTRVQGGDYEQYF	TGCGCCATCACAACCAGAGTACAGGGGGGAGACTACGAGCAGTACTTC
TRBV30	.	.	TRBJ2-7	CAWSVPGGPVSYEQYF	TGTGCCTGGAGTGTGCCCGGGGGGCCCGTCTCCTACGAGCAGTACTTC
TRBV5-1	TRBD2	.	TRBJ2-5	CASSFTSENSLSETQYF	TGCGCCAGCAGCTTCACTAGCGAGAACAGTTTATCAGAGACCCAGTACTTC
TRBV11-3	.	.	TRBJ1-1	CASSLGLFSAVTEAFF	TGTGCCAGCAGCTTGGGCCTTTTCTCCGCGGTTACTGAAGCTTTCTTT
TRBV6-7	.	.	TRBJ1-2	CASRGEGKAPDYGYTF	TGTGCCAGCCGGGGCGAGGGGAAAGCCCCTGACTATGGCTACACCTTC
TRBV28	TRBD1	once	TRBJ2-7	CASRRTGVSEQYF	TGTGCCAGCAGACGGACAGGGGTAAGCGAGCAGTACTTC
TRBV19	.	few	TRBJ1-5	CASSIQQLVEPQHF	TGTGCCAGTAGTATACAACAGTTGGTAGAGCCCCAGCATTTT
TRBV6-8	.	few	TRBJ1-2	CASNSANYGYTF	TGTGCCAGCAACAGCGCTAACTATGGCTACACCTTC
TRBV7-1	TRBD1	once	TRBJ2-2	CASSGTSGGSGELFF	TGTGCCAGCAGCGGAACTTCAGGGGGCAGCGGGGAGCTGTTTTTT
TRBV5-1	TRBD2	.	TRBJ2-3	CASSISGALFTDTQYF	TGCGCCAGCAGCATTAGCGGGGCGCTGTTCACAGATACGCAGTATTTT
TRBV28	.	.	TRBJ2-2	CASSALTGPTGELFF	TGTGCCAGCAGTGCTCTGACTGGCCCCACCGGGGAGCTGTTTTTT
TRBV11-3	.	many	TRBJ1-2	CASRRGWNPNYGYTF	TGTGCCAGCAGGAGGGGATGGAACCCTAACTATGGCTACACCTTC
TRBV10-2	.	.	TRBJ1-1	CASTEGDTEAFF	TGCGCCAGCACAGAGGGGGACACTGAAGCTTTCTTT
TRBV30	.	.	TRBJ1-5	CAWSATGISNQPQHF	TGTGCCTGGAGTGCCACAGGGATTAGCAATCAGCCCCAGCATTTT
TRBV7-1	TRBD2	.	TRBJ2-5	CATSVGLAGDRYQETQYF	TGTGCCACCTCCGTGGGACTAGCGGGAGACCGGTACCAAGAGACCCAGTACTTC
TRBV6-1	.	few	TRBJ1-1	CASSEGGRTEAFF	TGTGCCAGCAGTGAAGGGGGGAGAACTGAAGCTTTCTTT
TRBV1	.	.	TRBJ1-1	CASSQEGPGRNTEAFF	TGCGCCAGCAGCCAAGAGGGGCCAGGTCGGAACACTGAAGCTTTCTTT
TRBV14	.	few	TRBJ1-1	CASSQGGAAEAFF	TGTGCCAGCAGCCAAGGGGGGGCGGCTGAAGCTTTCTTT
TRBV7-4	.	.	TRBJ2-7	CASSTDPQGIEQYF	TGTGCCAGCAGCACCGACCCGCAGGGCATCGAGCAGTACTTC
TRBV30	.	.	TRBJ2-1	CAWSDRVGVDEQFF	TGTGCCTGGAGTGACAGGGTCGGTGTCGATGAGCAGTTCTTC
TRBV6-8	.	.	TRBJ2-5	CASSYRSGTPEETQYF	TGTGCCAGCAGTTACAGGTCGGGGACTCCTGAAGAGACCCAGTACTTC
TRBV29-1	TRBD2	.	TRBJ2-1	CSVEGGRGSGRRNEQFF	TGCAGCGTTGAAGGGGGTCGAGGGAGCGGGAGGAGGAATGAGCAGTTCTTC
TRBV6-8	.	.	TRBJ1-6	CASGSYNSPLHF	TGTGCCAGTGGGTCCTATAATTCACCCCTCCACTTT
TRBV29-1	.	.	TRBJ1-2	CSVWPPDSYGYTF	TGCAGCGTATGGCCCCCAGATTCATATGGCTACACCTTC
TRBV15	TRBD1	.	TRBJ1-4	CATSNNLGQANEKLFF	TGTGCCACCAGCAATAATTTGGGACAGGCTAATGAAAAACTGTTTTTT
TRBV30	TRBD1	.	TRBJ1-1	CAWARGRIGTEAFF	TGTGCCTGGGCCAGGGGGCGGATAGGCACTGAAGCTTTCTTT
TRBV7-5	.	.	TRBJ2-5	CASSPRGHLQETQYF	TGTGCCAGCAGCCCAAGAGGACACCTCCAAGAGACCCAGTACTTC
TRBV30	.	once	TRBJ1-1	CAWSGRADTEAFF	TGTGCCTGGAGCGGGCGTGCGGACACTGAAGCTTTCTTT
TRBV19	.	.	TRBJ1-2	CASSSTGNYGYTF	TGTGCCAGTAGTTCAACAGGGAACTATGGCTACACCTTC
TRBV6-7	.	.	TRBJ1-2	CASSPVGGGYGYTF	TGTGCCAGCAGCCCCGTTGGGGGTGGGTATGGCTACACCTTC
TRBV5-1	TRBD2	.	TRBJ2-1	CATRRTSGNNEQFF	TGCGCCACACGGAGGACTAGCGGAAACAATGAGCAGTTCTTC
TRBV11-3	.	.	TRBJ1-4	CASSPTPRVGEKLFF	TGTGCCAGCAGCCCAACCCCCAGGGTGGGTGAAAAACTGTTTTTT
TRBV6-8	.	.	TRBJ2-6	CASEFVLRVGGANVLTF	TGTGCCAGCGAATTCGTGCTCAGGGTCGGTGGGGCCAACGTCCTGACTTTC
TRBV5-1	.	.	TRBJ2-7	CASSHPGASSYEQYF	TGCGCCAGCAGCCACCCAGGGGCGAGCTCCTACGAGCAGTACTTC
TRBV1	.	.	TRBJ2-1	CASSQGTVDNEQFF	TGCGCCAGCAGCCAGGGGACGGTAGACAATGAGCAGTTCTTC
TRBV10-3	.	few	TRBJ1-1	CAISERSDSSEAFF	TGTGCCATCAGTGAGCGGAGTGACAGCTCCGAAGCTTTCTTT
TRBV19	.	.	TRBJ1-1	CASSIGPMNTEAFF	TGTGCCAGTAGTATTGGGCCAATGAACACTGAAGCTTTCTTT
TRBV14	TRBD2	few	TRBJ2-5	CASRRGLAGVETQYF	TGTGCCAGCAGGCGAGGGCTAGCGGGAGTGGAGACCCAGTACTTC
TRBV6-8	TRBD1	few	TRBJ2-2	CASTRRPLPGQGNTGELFF	TGTGCCAGCACCCGAAGGCCCCTCCCGGGACAGGGGAACACCGGGGAGCTGTTTTTT
TRBV19	.	.	TRBJ1-5	CASSTITGVVQPQHF	TGTGCCAGTAGCACTATTACAGGCGTGGTTCAGCCCCAGCATTTT
TRBV30	.	.	TRBJ2-1	CAWSVQGSYNEQFF	TGTGCCTGGAGTGTACAGGGCTCCTACAATGAGCAGTTCTTC
TRBV19	.	.	TRBJ1-1	CASRRREVPEAFF	TGTGCCAGTAGGAGAAGGGAGGTCCCTGAAGCTTTCTTT